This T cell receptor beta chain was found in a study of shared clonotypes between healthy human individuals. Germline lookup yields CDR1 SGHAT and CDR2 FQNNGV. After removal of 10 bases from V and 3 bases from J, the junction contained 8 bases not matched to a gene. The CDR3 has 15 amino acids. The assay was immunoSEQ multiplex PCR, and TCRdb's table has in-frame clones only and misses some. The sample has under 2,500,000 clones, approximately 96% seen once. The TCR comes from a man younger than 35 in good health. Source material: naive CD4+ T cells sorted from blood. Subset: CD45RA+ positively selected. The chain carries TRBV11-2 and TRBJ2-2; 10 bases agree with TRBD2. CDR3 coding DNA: TGTGCCACCAAGCGGGAGGGCCCTCACACCGGGGAGCTGTTTTTT. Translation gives CATKREGPHTGELFF.